This T cell receptor beta chain comes out of a study of a mutant IDH1 vaccine in newly diagnosed glioma. The method was immunoSEQ multiplex PCR; TCRdb's version includes in-frame clones alone and lacks a portion of them. This sample has about 110,000 clones, with around 90% found just once. Indicated time point: week 11, during vaccination. Each dose delivered 300 ug of mutant IDH1 20-mer peptide subcutaneously with imiquimod. With respect to this clone: What it binds is not known.

Sequenced material: PBMCs, taken from a glioma patient whose treatment included an IDH1 peptide vaccine. This receptor was obtained from a woman in her fifties or sixties with glioma.

CDR3 sequence: CATNSDAGGITNQPQHF. The CDR3 coding sequence is TGTGCCACTAACTCGGACGCCGGGGGGATAACCAATCAGCCCCAGCATTTT. The chain links TRBV19 to TRBJ1-5, with D perhaps matching TRBD1 (5 bases). Germline V gene lookup returns CDR1 LNHDA and CDR2 SQIVND (reference sequence). V shed 10 bases and J shed 3 bases, with 25 bases lying between them. CDR3 length equals 17 residues.